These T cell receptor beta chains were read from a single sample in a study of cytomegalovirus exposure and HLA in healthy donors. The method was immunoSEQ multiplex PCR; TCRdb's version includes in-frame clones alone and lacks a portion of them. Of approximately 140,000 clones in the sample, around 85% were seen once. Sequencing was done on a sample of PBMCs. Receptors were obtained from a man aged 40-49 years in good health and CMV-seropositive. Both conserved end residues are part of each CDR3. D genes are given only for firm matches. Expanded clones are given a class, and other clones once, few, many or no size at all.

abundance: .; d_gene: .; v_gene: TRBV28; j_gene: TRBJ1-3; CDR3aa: CASSLSWDGSSGNTIYF; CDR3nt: TGCGCCAGCAGTTTATCATGGGACGGGAGCTCTGGAAACACCATATATTTT
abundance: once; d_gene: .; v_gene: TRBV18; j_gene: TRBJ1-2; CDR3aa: CASSRGDGTNYGYTF; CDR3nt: TGTGCCAGCTCACGCGGGGACGGAACTAACTATGGCTACACCTTC
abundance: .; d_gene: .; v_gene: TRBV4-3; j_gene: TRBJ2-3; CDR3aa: CASSPGVTGSGSDTQYF; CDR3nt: TGCGCCAGCAGCCCAGGGGTAACGGGGTCGGGTTCGGATACGCAGTATTTT
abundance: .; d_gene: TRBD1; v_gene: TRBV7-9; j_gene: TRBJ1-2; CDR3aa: CASSLGQGNYGYTF; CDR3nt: TGTGCCAGCAGCTTAGGACAGGGCAACTATGGCTACACCTTC
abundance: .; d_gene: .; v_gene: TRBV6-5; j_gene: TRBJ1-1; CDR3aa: CASRGGRLRNTEAFF; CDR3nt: TGTGCCAGCAGGGGGGGACGCCTAAGAAACACTGAAGCTTTCTTT
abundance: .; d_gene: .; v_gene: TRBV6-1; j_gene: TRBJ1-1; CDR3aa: CASSDWPFMNTEAFF; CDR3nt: TGTGCCAGCAGTGATTGGCCCTTCATGAACACTGAAGCTTTCTTT
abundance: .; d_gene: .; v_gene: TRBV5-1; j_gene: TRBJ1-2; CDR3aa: CASRPNTVQLAGYTF; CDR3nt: TGCGCCAGCAGACCTAATACAGTTCAACTGGCTGGCTACACCTTC
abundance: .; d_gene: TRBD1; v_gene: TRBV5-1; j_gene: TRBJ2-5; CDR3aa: CASSIKGDRGLVRYF; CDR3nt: TGCGCCAGCAGCATAAAAGGGGACAGGGGCCTCGTGCGGTACTTC
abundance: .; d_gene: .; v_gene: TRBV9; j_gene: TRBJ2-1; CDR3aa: CASSVVPSYNEQFF; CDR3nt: TGTGCCAGCAGCGTAGTTCCTTCCTACAATGAGCAGTTCTTC
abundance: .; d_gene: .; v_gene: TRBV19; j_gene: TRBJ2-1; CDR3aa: CASSMEQGRNNEQFF; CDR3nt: TGTGCCAGTAGTATGGAACAGGGGAGGAACAATGAGCAGTTCTTC
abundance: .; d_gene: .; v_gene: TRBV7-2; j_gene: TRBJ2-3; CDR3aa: CASRAASTDTQYF; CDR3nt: TGTGCCAGCAGGGCGGCAAGCACAGATACGCAGTATTTT
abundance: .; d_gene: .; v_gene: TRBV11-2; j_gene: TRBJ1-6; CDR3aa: CASSPWGRDNSPLHF; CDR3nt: TGTGCCAGCAGCCCCTGGGGCAGGGATAATTCACCCCTCCACTTT
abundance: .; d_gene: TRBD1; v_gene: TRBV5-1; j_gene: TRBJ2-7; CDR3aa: CASSSRQGAPEQYF; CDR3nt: TGCGCCAGCAGCTCCAGACAGGGGGCTCCCGAGCAGTACTTC
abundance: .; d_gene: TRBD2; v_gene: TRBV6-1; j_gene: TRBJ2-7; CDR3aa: CASSELAAEQYF; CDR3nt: TGTGCCAGCAGTGAACTAGCGGCCGAGCAGTACTTC
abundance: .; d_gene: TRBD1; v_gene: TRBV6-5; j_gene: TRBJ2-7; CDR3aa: CASSLAGGPYEQYF; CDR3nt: TGTGCCAGCAGTTTGGCAGGGGGACCTTACGAGCAGTACTTC
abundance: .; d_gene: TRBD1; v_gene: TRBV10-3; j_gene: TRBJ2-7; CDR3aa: CAIKGAGTYEQYF; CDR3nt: TGTGCCATCAAGGGGGCCGGAACCTACGAGCAGTACTTC
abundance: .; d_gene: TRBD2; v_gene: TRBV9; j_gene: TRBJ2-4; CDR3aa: CASSLTSGSWSGENIQYF; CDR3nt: TGTGCCAGCAGCTTGACTAGCGGGTCATGGTCCGGGGAAAACATTCAGTACTTC
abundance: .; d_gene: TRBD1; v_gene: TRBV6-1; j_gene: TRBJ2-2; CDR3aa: CASSPGTVNTGELFF; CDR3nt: TGTGCCAGCTCCCCCGGGACAGTTAACACCGGGGAGCTGTTTTTT
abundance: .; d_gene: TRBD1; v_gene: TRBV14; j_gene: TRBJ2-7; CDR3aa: CATGTGDYEQYF; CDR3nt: TGTGCCACCGGGACAGGGGACTACGAGCAGTACTTC
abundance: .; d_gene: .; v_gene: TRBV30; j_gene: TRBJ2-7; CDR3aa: CAWSGTVAYEQYF; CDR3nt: TGTGCCTGGAGTGGGACAGTAGCCTACGAGCAGTACTTC
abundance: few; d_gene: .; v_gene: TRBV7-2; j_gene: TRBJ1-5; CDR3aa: CASTAVGGNSNQPQHF; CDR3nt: TGTGCCAGCACCGCCGTGGGAGGAAATAGCAATCAGCCCCAGCATTTT
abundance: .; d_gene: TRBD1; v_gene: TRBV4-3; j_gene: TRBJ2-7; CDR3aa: CASSQGTGARYEQYF; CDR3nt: TGCGCCAGCAGCCAAGGGACAGGGGCTCGATACGAGCAGTACTTC
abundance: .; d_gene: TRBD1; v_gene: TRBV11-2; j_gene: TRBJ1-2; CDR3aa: CASSLRTGTVYGYTF; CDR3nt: TGTGCCAGCAGCTTAAGGACCGGGACAGTTTATGGCTACACCTTC
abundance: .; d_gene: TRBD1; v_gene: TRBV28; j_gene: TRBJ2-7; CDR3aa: CASSLWDRVYEQYF; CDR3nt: TGTGCCAGCAGTTTATGGGACAGGGTCTACGAGCAGTACTTC
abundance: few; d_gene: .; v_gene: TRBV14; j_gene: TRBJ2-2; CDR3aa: CASSQEQGNTGELFF; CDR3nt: TGTGCCAGCAGCCAAGAACAGGGAAACACCGGGGAGCTGTTTTTT
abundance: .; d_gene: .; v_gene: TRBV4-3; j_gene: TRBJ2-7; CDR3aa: CASSLELAVIYEQYF; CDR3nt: TGCGCCAGCAGCTTGGAATTAGCGGTTATCTACGAGCAGTACTTC
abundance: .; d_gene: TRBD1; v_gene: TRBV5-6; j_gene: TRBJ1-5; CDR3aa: CASSLGGQGEQPQHF; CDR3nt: TGTGCCAGCAGCTTGGGGGGACAGGGGGAGCAGCCCCAGCATTTT
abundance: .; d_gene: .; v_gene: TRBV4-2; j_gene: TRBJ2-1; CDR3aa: CASSQDLYGGEQFF; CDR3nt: TGTGCCAGCAGCCAAGACCTTTACGGGGGTGAGCAGTTCTTC